These T cell receptor beta chains were read from a single sample in a study of blood T cell repertoires in COVID-19. Profiled with immunoSEQ multiplex PCR; TCRdb holds only in-frame clones, not every one. The sample carries about 400,000 clones, approximately 88% recorded once. Sequenced input: peripheral blood. The receptors were sampled from a man aged 35-49 years with acute or convalescent COVID-19. Both conserved end residues are part of each CDR3. The listing skips clone size in some rows; elsewhere it reads once, few, many or a size class.

clone size,J gene,V gene,CDR3 protein
-,TRBJ2-7,TRBV7-2,CASSLPGQGAYEQYF
-,TRBJ2-4,TRBV27,CASSYQGPYIAKNIQYF
-,TRBJ1-1,TRBV27,CASSSDYRDNTEAFF
once,TRBJ1-2,TRBV30,CAWSVSGTGGSYGYTF
few,TRBJ1-5,TRBV19,CASSSDRWKAQHF
-,TRBJ2-2,TRBV9,CATGPGLVSTGELFF
-,TRBJ1-6,TRBV27,CASSFFNSPLHF
-,TRBJ2-5,TRBV30,CAWRDYQETQYF
-,TRBJ2-5,TRBV3-1/TRBV3-2,CASSRRGETQYF
-,TRBJ2-3,TRBV13,CASSFSGTRSTDTQYF
-,TRBJ1-6,TRBV6-5,CASRESGYSPLHF
-,TRBJ2-3,TRBV6-4,CASSEASGGRDTQYF
-,TRBJ2-2,TRBV6-2/TRBV6-3,CASSYLGETANTGELFF
-,TRBJ2-5,TRBV11-3,CASSPGHSEETQYF
-,TRBJ2-1,TRBV14,CASSQGVEIRPERNEQFF
-,TRBJ1-3,TRBV2,CASILQGAGNTIYF
-,TRBJ1-1,TRBV12-3/TRBV12-4,CASIRVSDTEAFF
-,TRBJ2-5,TRBV21-1,CASSKGSARLIQETQYF
-,TRBJ2-2,TRBV5-4,CASRSMTGGQTGELFF
-,TRBJ1-2,TRBV7-2,CASSQTQGVGGYTF
-,TRBJ1-2,TRBV3-1/TRBV3-2,CASSQSGGYTF
-,TRBJ2-3,TRBV9,CASSPRGGTDTQYF
-,TRBJ1-1,TRBV19,CASRWLTGNRARAFF
-,TRBJ1-2,TRBV7-6,CASSPSPGTVPGDF
-,TRBJ1-4,TRBV5-1,CASSFSKGATNEKLFF
-,TRBJ1-2,TRBV6-6,CASSTRQGAGYTF
-,TRBJ2-1,TRBV7-9,CASSLSGASYNEQFF
-,TRBJ2-2,TRBV4-1,CASSQVIATAGELFF
-,TRBJ1-2,TRBV5-6,CASSSPGAWDRVSYGYTF
-,TRBJ2-1,TRBV10-1,CASSGGRNSYNEQFF
once,TRBJ1-4,TRBV2,CASNSDAANEKLFF
-,TRBJ2-1,TRBV19,CASRQGYNEQFF
-,TRBJ2-5,TRBV19,CASSRTGLAVSGETQYF
-,TRBJ2-3,TRBV28,CASSHGAKDTDTQYF
-,TRBJ2-7,TRBV30,CAWTVSSYEQYF
-,TRBJ1-1,TRBV28,CASSTLPTPNTEAFF
-,TRBJ1-5,TRBV11-3,CASSLVYSGRYSNQPQHF